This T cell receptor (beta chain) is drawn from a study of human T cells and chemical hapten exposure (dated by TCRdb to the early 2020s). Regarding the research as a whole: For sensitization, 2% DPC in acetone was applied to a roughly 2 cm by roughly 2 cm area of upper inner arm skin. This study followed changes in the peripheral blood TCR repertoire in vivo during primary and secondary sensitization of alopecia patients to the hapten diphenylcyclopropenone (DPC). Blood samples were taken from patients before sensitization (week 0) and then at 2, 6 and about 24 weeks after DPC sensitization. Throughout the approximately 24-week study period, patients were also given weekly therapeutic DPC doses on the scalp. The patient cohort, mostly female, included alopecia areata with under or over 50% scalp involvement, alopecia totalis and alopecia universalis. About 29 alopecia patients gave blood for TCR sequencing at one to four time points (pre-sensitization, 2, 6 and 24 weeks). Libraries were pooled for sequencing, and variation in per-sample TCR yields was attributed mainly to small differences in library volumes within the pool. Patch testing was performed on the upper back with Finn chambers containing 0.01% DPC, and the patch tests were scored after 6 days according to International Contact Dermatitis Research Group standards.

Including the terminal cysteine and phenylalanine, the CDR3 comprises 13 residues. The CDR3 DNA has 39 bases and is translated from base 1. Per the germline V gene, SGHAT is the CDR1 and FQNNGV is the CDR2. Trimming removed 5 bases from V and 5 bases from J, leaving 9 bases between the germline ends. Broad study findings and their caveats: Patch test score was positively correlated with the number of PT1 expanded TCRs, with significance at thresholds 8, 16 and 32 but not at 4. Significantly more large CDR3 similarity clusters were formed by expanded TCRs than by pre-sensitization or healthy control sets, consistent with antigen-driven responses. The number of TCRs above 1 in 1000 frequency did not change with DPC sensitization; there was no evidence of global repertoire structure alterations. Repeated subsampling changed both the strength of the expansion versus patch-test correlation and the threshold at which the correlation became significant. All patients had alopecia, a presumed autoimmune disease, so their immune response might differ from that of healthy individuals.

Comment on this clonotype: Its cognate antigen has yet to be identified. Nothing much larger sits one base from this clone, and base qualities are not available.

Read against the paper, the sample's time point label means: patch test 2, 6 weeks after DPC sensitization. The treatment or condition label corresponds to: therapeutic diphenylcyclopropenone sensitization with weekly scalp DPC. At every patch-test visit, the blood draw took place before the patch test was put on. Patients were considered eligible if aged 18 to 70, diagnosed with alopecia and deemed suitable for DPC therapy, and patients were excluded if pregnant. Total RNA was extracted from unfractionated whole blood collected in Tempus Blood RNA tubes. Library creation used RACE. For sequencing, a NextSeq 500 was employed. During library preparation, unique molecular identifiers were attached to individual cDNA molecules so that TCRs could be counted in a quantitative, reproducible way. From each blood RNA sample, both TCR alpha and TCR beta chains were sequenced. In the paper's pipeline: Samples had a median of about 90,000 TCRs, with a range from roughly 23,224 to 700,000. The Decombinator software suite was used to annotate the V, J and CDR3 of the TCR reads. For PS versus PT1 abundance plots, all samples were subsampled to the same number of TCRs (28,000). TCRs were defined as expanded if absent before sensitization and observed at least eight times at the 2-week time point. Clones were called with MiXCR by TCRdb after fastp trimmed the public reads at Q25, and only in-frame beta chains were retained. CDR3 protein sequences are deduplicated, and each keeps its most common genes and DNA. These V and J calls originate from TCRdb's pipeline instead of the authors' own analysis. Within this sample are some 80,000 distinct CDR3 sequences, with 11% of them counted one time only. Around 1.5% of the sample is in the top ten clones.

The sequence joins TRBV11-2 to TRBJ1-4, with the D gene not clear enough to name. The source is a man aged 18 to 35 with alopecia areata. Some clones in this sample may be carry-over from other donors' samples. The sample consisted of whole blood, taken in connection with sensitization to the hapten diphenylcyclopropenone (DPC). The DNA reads TGTGCCAGCAGCAGCTCCTACAATGAAAAACTGTTTTTT. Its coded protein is CASSSSYNEKLFF. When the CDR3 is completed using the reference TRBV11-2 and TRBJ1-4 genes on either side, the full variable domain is EAGVAQSPRYKIIEKRQSVAFWCNPISGHATLYWYQQILGQGPKLLIQFQNNGVVDDSQLPKDRFSAERLKGVDSTLKIQPAKLEDSAVYLCASSSSYNEKLFFGSGTQLSVL.